This T cell receptor (beta chain) was sequenced in a study of blood T cell repertoires in COVID-19. Study at large: Sample material is recorded as cDNA or gDNA derived from T cells, B-cell-depleted T cells, or PBMCs.

The CDR3 covers 15 residues. The germline V gene has CDR1 SGHRS and CDR2 YFSETQ. Trimming took off 1 base at V and 2 bases at J, with 10 bases between the two ends. This table comes from immunoSEQ multiplex PCR, and its TCRdb copy is limited to in-frame clones, with some not included. In the table there are tens of thousands of clones, approximately 87% of which are singletons. This TCR derives from a woman older than 75 with acute or convalescent COVID-19. Source material: peripheral blood. The gene calls are TRBV5-1 and TRBJ2-1; possibly TRBD2 for D (5 bases). This chain's CDR3 is CASSLSGLAYNEQFF. The CDR3 DNA reads TGCGCCAGCAGCTTGTCTGGACTCGCCTACAATGAGCAGTTCTTC.